Listed below are T cell receptor beta chains from one sample, sequenced in a study of blood T cell repertoires in COVID-19. Assay used: immunoSEQ multiplex PCR; TCRdb lists only in-frame clones, some missing. The profile shows some 140,000 clones, under 95% of them singletons. Sample: peripheral blood. The receptors here all came from a man aged 50 to 60 with acute or convalescent COVID-19. The CDR3 runs from the conserved cysteine through the conserved F or W. A D gene is named only where the DNA matches it firmly. Only some rows state a clone size, as once, few, many or a class for expanded clones.

abundance	d_gene	len	v_gene	j_gene	CDR3aa	CDR3nt
NA	NA	15	TRBV6-2/TRBV6-3	TRBJ2-7	CASSLGARGTYEQYF	TGTGCCAGCAGCCTAGGGGCCAGGGGAACCTACGAGCAGTACTTC
few	TRBD2	12	TRBV2	TRBJ2-1	CATAPGGVVQFF	TGTGCCACAGCCCCGGGAGGGGTCGTACAGTTCTTC
NA	NA	13	TRBV6-5	TRBJ1-1	CASRNRLNTEAFF	TGTGCCAGCAGGAACAGGCTGAACACTGAAGCTTTCTTT
NA	TRBD1	11	TRBV19	TRBJ1-2	CATRTGNGYTF	TGTGCCACTAGGACAGGGAATGGCTACACCTTC
NA	TRBD2	16	TRBV4-2	TRBJ2-7	CASSQDGLAGGYEQYF	TGTGCCAGCAGCCAAGACGGACTAGCGGGGGGCTACGAGCAGTACTTC
NA	TRBD2	15	TRBV29-1	TRBJ2-1	CSVELSGSSYNEQFF	TGCAGCGTCGAGTTAAGCGGGAGCTCCTACAATGAGCAGTTCTTC
NA	NA	12	TRBV5-1	TRBJ2-1	CASSETGDPQFF	TGCGCCAGCAGCGAGACGGGAGATCCGCAGTTCTTC
NA	TRBD1	16	TRBV7-9	TRBJ1-2	CASSWGGQDPNYGYTF	TGTGCCAGCAGTTGGGGGGGACAGGACCCTAACTATGGCTACACCTTC
NA	TRBD2	16	TRBV5-1	TRBJ2-1	CASSGTSGTWGHEQFF	TGCGCCAGCAGCGGGACTAGCGGGACCTGGGGGCATGAGCAGTTCTTC
NA	NA	13	TRBV27	TRBJ2-7	CASSLAGYYEQYF	TGTGCCAGCAGTTTAGCGGGTTACTACGAGCAGTACTTC
NA	NA	15	TRBV7-2	TRBJ1-1	CAVIQVAAGSTEAFF	TGTGCCGTGATTCAAGTAGCGGCAGGGAGCACTGAAGCTTTCTTT
NA	TRBD2	14	TRBV28	TRBJ2-7	CASSLSGSRYEQYF	TGTGCCAGCAGTTTAAGCGGGAGTCGTTACGAGCAGTACTTC
NA	NA	14	TRBV7-2	TRBJ1-5	CASSLTGNNQPQHF	TGTGCCAGCAGCTTAACAGGGAATAATCAGCCCCAGCATTTT
NA	NA	15	TRBV27	TRBJ1-1	CASSFGASGGTEAFF	TGTGCCAGCAGTTTTGGGGCGTCCGGGGGGACTGAAGCTTTCTTT
NA	TRBD1	18	TRBV29-1	TRBJ2-1	CSVEDLWDRGQSYNEQFF	TGCAGCGTTGAAGATCTTTGGGACAGGGGGCAATCCTACAATGAGCAGTTCTTC
NA	TRBD2	16	TRBV6-1	TRBJ2-1	CASSGPGLAGGDEQFF	TGTGCCAGCAGTGGGCCGGGACTAGCGGGCGGGGATGAGCAGTTCTTC
NA	NA	14	TRBV24-1	TRBJ1-3	CATTNGTTGNTIYF	TGTGCCACCACGAACGGGACAACCGGAAACACCATATATTTT
NA	NA	13	TRBV5-4	TRBJ2-7	CASSPSRGYEQYF	TGTGCCAGCAGCCCCTCCCGAGGGTACGAGCAGTACTTC
NA	TRBD1	16	TRBV7-7	TRBJ2-1	CASSMGKGGAYNEQFF	TGTGCTAGCAGCATGGGGAAAGGGGGCGCTTACAATGAGCAGTTCTTC
few	TRBD1	14	TRBV28	TRBJ1-4	CASLLQGAGEKLFF	TGTGCCAGTTTACTACAGGGGGCAGGGGAAAAACTGTTTTTT
NA	NA	14	TRBV6-2/TRBV6-3	TRBJ2-3	CASSYLGEEDTQYF	TGTGCCAGCAGTTACTTGGGGGAGGAAGATACGCAGTATTTT
few	TRBD2	17	TRBV7-2	TRBJ2-3	CASSSFFSGRLADTQYF	TGTGCCAGCAGCTCGTTTTTTAGCGGGAGATTAGCAGATACGCAGTATTTT
NA	TRBD1	14	TRBV5-5	TRBJ1-2	CASSLEDRLYGYTF	TGTGCCAGCAGCTTGGAGGACAGGCTCTATGGCTACACCTTC
NA	NA	15	TRBV6-2/TRBV6-3	TRBJ1-5	CASSPTALSNQPQHF	TGTGCCAGCAGCCCTACAGCCCTTAGCAATCAGCCCCAGCATTTT
NA	NA	13	TRBV2	TRBJ1-1	CASNRDTGTEAFF	TGTGCCAGCAATCGGGATACGGGCACTGAAGCTTTCTTT
NA	TRBD2	15	TRBV11-2	TRBJ2-7	CASSLGLAGVYEQYF	TGTGCCAGCAGCTTAGGGTTAGCGGGAGTCTACGAGCAGTACTTC
NA	NA	11	TRBV30	TRBJ1-2	CARGGFYGYTF	TGTGCCCGGGGGGGCTTCTATGGCTACACCTTC
once	TRBD1	16	TRBV7-9	TRBJ2-3	CASSSGQGPTTDTQYF	TGTGCCAGCAGCTCTGGACAGGGGCCCACCACAGATACGCAGTATTTT
NA	TRBD1	14	TRBV9	TRBJ1-1	CASSKQGSNTEAFF	TGTGCCAGCAGCAAACAGGGGTCGAACACTGAAGCTTTCTTT
NA	TRBD1	18	TRBV7-6	TRBJ2-1	CASSLALQGQGSYNEQFF	TGTGCCAGCAGCTTAGCGCTTCAGGGACAGGGTTCCTACAATGAGCAGTTCTTC
few	NA	14	TRBV12-2	TRBJ1-2	CASRESPGQGPYTF	TGTGCAAGTCGCGAATCCCCGGGACAGGGCCCGTACACCTTC
NA	TRBD1	15	TRBV29-1	TRBJ1-2	CSGLTGASGNYGYTF	TGCAGCGGTTTGACAGGGGCCAGTGGGAACTATGGCTACACCTTC
NA	NA	14	TRBV28	TRBJ1-5	CASRGGQVNQPQHF	TGTGCCAGCAGGGGGGGGCAGGTCAATCAGCCCCAGCATTTT
few	NA	18	TRBV15	TRBJ2-7	CATSRGSLRRGLHYEQYF	TGTGCCACCAGCAGAGGGAGCCTAAGGAGGGGTCTACACTACGAGCAGTACTTC
NA	TRBD1	14	TRBV24-1	TRBJ2-2	CATGGQLNTGKLFF	TGTGCCACCGGGGGACAGCTGAACACCGGGAAGCTGTTTTTT
NA	TRBD2	17	TRBV2	TRBJ2-5	CASSEKGLAGYQETQYF	TGTGCCAGCAGTGAAAAGGGACTAGCGGGATACCAAGAGACCCAGTACTTC
NA	TRBD1	16	TRBV28	TRBJ1-5	CASSRQGVFGNQPQHF	TGTGCCAGCAGTCGACAGGGGGTCTTTGGCAATCAGCCCCAGCATTTT
NA	TRBD2	16	TRBV15	TRBJ2-7	CATSRDPLAGEYEQYF	TGTGCCACCAGCAGAGATCCCCTAGCGGGAGAGTACGAGCAGTACTTC
NA	TRBD2	15	TRBV28	TRBJ2-7	CASTLSSGTSYEQYF	TGTGCCAGCACCCTATCTAGCGGGACCTCCTACGAGCAGTACTTC
NA	TRBD2	15	TRBV14	TRBJ2-1	CASSQMALAGGEQFF	TGTGCCAGCAGCCAAATGGCGCTAGCGGGGGGTGAGCAGTTCTTC
NA	NA	13	TRBV19	TRBJ2-1	CASSIGSVHEQFF	TGTGCCAGTAGTATAGGTAGCGTCCATGAGCAGTTCTTC
NA	TRBD1	13	TRBV30	TRBJ2-5	CAGTGSLQETQYF	TGTGCCGGGACAGGCAGCTTACAAGAGACCCAGTACTTC
few	TRBD1	12	TRBV14	TRBJ2-1	CASSPTGYEQFF	TGTGCCAGCAGCCCGACAGGGTATGAGCAGTTCTTC
NA	NA	16	TRBV4-1	TRBJ2-1	CASSSPSGQGYNEQFF	TGCGCCAGCAGCTCCCCCTCCGGACAAGGCTACAATGAGCAGTTCTTC
NA	NA	17	TRBV15	TRBJ1-5	CATSRDLSVYSNQPQHF	TGTGCCACCAGCAGAGATCTCAGCGTCTATAGCAATCAGCCCCAGCATTTT
NA	TRBD2	17	TRBV18	TRBJ2-2	CASSSRRLAEVTGELFF	TGTGCCAGCTCATCCAGGAGACTAGCGGAAGTTACCGGGGAGCTGTTTTTT
NA	TRBD2	15	TRBV10-2	TRBJ2-7	CASSMPSGSSYEQYF	TGCGCCAGCAGCATGCCTAGCGGGAGCTCCTACGAGCAGTACTTC
NA	TRBD1	15	TRBV10-2	TRBJ2-1	CASRSGQGGNNEQFF	TGCGCCAGCAGATCGGGACAGGGGGGGAACAATGAGCAGTTCTTC
NA	NA	16	TRBV21-1	TRBJ2-3	CASSTRDRGATDTQYF	TGTGCCAGCAGCACCCGGGACAGGGGGGCCACAGATACGCAGTATTTT
once	TRBD1	16	TRBV23-1	TRBJ1-3	CASSPKSGQEGNTIYF	TGCGCCAGCAGCCCCAAGTCCGGACAGGAAGGGAACACCATATATTTT
NA	NA	11	TRBV7-9	TRBJ2-7	CASSRHYEQYF	TGTGCCAGCAGCAGACACTACGAGCAGTACTTC
once	NA	15	TRBV5-6	TRBJ2-7	CASSLIGGGHYEQYF	TGTGCCAGCAGCTTGATTGGGGGAGGCCACTACGAGCAGTACTTC
NA	TRBD1	17	TRBV18	TRBJ1-4	CASSLNPTQGAGEKLFF	TGTGCCAGCTCACTAAACCCTACCCAGGGGGCTGGAGAAAAACTGTTTTTT
NA	NA	13	TRBV3-1/TRBV3-2	TRBJ2-1	CASSQTVRNEQFF	TGTGCCAGCAGCCAAACAGTTAGGAATGAGCAGTTCTTC
NA	TRBD1	18	TRBV5-6	TRBJ1-6	CASSLGQGRFSYNSPLHF	TGTGCCAGCAGCTTGGGACAGGGGCGTTTCTCCTATAATTCACCCCTCCACTTT
NA	NA	16	TRBV29-1	TRBJ1-2	CSVGRIRGRANYGYTF	TGCAGCGTTGGACGGATAAGGGGTAGGGCTAACTATGGCTACACCTTC
NA	NA	14	TRBV28	TRBJ2-3	CASRSRGGPDTQYF	TGTGCCAGCAGGTCTCGTGGGGGCCCAGATACGCAGTATTTT
NA	TRBD2	16	TRBV10-3	TRBJ2-2	CATEVGRGANTGELFF	TGTGCCACCGAGGTGGGACGGGGGGCGAACACCGGGGAGCTGTTTTTT
NA	NA	12	TRBV6-1	TRBJ1-5	CASSELLGAQHF	TGTGCCAGCAGTGAACTCCTCGGAGCCCAGCATTTT